This T cell receptor beta chain was obtained from a study of T cell clusters in autoimmune cytopenias. This clonotype is classed as medium-sized by frequency. What it binds is unknown. TRB was amplified from approximately 250 ng of peripheral blood genomic DNA per sample. Per the germline V gene, CDR1 is MNHEY and CDR2 is SVGAGI. The CDR3 extends over 19 amino acids. One tube held mixed TRB-A and TRB-B primer pools for touch-down PCR. TCRdb reprocessed the multiplex PCR reads and stores each CDR3 protein as one record, lacking DNA. The specimen's table records about 3,500 distinct CDR3 sequences. Findings of the study overall: Primary autoimmune cytopenia patients seemingly lacked the physiological T cell clusters found in healthy donors.

Sequenced: peripheral blood. The source is a human donor with an autoimmune cytopenia or autoimmune hepatitis (not recorded which). This rearrangement joins TRBV6-5 to TRBJ2-6; TCRdb's assignment of TRBD1 cannot be checked, as there is no DNA. CDR3: CASSSVPTGGGSGANVLTF.